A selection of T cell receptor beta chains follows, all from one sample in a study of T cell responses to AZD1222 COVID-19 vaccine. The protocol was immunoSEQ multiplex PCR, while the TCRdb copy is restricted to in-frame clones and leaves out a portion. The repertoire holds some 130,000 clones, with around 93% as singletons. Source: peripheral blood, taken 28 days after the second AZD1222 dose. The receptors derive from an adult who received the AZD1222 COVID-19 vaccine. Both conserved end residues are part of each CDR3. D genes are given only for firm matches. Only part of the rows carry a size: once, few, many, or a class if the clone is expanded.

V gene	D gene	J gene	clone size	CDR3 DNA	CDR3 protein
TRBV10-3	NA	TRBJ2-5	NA	TGTGCCATCAGTGAGTCTCCTAAGGGGGAGACCCAGTACTTC	CAISESPKGETQYF
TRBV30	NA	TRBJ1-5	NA	TGTGCCTGGAGTTTAGGGATAGGGCAGCCCCAGCATTTT	CAWSLGIGQPQHF
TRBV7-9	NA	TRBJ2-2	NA	TGTGCCAGCAGCCCAGCCGGAGTGGCAACCGGGGAGCTGTTTTTT	CASSPAGVATGELFF
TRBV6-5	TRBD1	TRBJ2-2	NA	TGTGCCAGCAGTTACCAGGGGGTTCCCGGGGAGCTGTTTTTT	CASSYQGVPGELFF
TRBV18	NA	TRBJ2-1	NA	TGTGCCAGCTCACCCCCTTCGATGGGCAATGAGCAGTTCTTC	CASSPPSMGNEQFF
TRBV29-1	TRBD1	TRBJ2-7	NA	TGCAGCGTTGAGCCCGGGACAGGGGGCCACGAGCAGTACTTC	CSVEPGTGGHEQYF
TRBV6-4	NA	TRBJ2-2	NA	TGTGCCAGCAGTGAACAGACTAACACCGGGGAGCTGTTTTTT	CASSEQTNTGELFF
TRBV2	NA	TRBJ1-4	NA	TGTGCCAGCCGGCAGGCTAATGAAAAACTGTTTTTT	CASRQANEKLFF
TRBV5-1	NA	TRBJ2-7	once	TGCGCCAGCAGCTCCACCTCGATAGGAGAGCAGTACTTC	CASSSTSIGEQYF
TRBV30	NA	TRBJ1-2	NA	TGTGCCTGGAGTGTTTCAGACCCCGTCGTTAGCGCCTTC	CAWSVSDPVVSAF
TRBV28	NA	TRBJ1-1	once	TGTGCCAGCAGTTCTATGCAGCTAATGAACACTGAAGCTTTCTTT	CASSSMQLMNTEAFF
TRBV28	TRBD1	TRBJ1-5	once	TGTGCCAGCAGTTGGGACAGGGGGCGCGGGTTGCAGCCCCAGCATTTT	CASSWDRGRGLQPQHF
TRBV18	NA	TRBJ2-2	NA	TGTGCCAGCTCACCAAAGGCAGGGAACACCGGGGAGCTGTTTTTT	CASSPKAGNTGELFF
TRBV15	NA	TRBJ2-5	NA	TGTGCCACCAGCAGAGATGTGGGGATGGCCGAACAAGAGACCCAGTACTTC	CATSRDVGMAEQETQYF
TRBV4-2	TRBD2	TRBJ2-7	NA	TGTGCCAGCAGCCAACCCACCGGGACTAGCTCCTACGAGCAGTACTTC	CASSQPTGTSSYEQYF
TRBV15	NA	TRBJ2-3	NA	TGTGCCACCAGCATTTCAGGGACAGATACGCAGTATTTT	CATSISGTDTQYF
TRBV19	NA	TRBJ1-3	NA	TGTGCCAGCGCTCACCGGAGCTCTGGAAACACCATATATTTT	CASAHRSSGNTIYF
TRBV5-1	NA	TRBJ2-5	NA	TGCGCCAGCAGGATCATAGGTGGCCTCCAAGAGACCCAGTACTTC	CASRIIGGLQETQYF
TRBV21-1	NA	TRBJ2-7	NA	TGTGCCAGCAGCACCCGGGACGCCGGTTGGGGCTATTCCTACGAGCAGTACTTC	CASSTRDAGWGYSYEQYF
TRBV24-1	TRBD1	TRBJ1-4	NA	TGTGCCACCACCCCTCGGGGACAGGGTGATTATACTGAAAAACTGTTTTTT	CATTPRGQGDYTEKLFF
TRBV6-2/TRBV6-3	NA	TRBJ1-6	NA	TGTGCCAGCAGTTACTTCAAGGGGAGTTCACCCCTCCACTTT	CASSYFKGSSPLHF
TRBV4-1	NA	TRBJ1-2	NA	TGCGCCAGCAGCCAAGACCAGGATTCGGGCAGGAACTCCTATGGCTACACCTTC	CASSQDQDSGRNSYGYTF
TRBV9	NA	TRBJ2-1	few	TGTGCCAGCAGCGCGACTATCGGCTCCTACAATGAGCAGTTCTTC	CASSATIGSYNEQFF
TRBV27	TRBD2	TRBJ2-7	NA	TGTGCCAGCAGTTTAGCGGGAGAGCGTTACGAGCAGTACTTC	CASSLAGERYEQYF
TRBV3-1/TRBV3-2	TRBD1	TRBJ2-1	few	TGTGCCAGCAGCAAAAACAGGGGCAGCTCCTACAATGAGCAGTTCTTC	CASSKNRGSSYNEQFF
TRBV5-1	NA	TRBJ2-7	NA	TGCGCCAGCAGCCCGCCCCACAGTTCCTACGAGCAGTACTTC	CASSPPHSSYEQYF
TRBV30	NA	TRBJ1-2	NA	TGTGCCTGGAGCTCCCCTCATGGCTACACCTTC	CAWSSPHGYTF
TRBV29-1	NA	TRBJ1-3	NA	TGCAGCGCCCGAAGGGGGGGATCTGGAAACACCATATATTTT	CSARRGGSGNTIYF
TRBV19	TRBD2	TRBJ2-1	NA	TGTGCCAGTACCCAGGGACTAGCGGACTACGGTAATGAGCAGTTCTTC	CASTQGLADYGNEQFF
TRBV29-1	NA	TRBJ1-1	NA	TGCAGCGGCCGGGGGACGGTGAACACTGAAGCTTTCTTT	CSGRGTVNTEAFF
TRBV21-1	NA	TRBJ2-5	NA	TGTGCCAGCAGCAGGGGACTAGGGGGGGAGACCCAGTACTTC	CASSRGLGGETQYF
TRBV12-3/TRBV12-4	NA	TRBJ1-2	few	TGTGCCAGCAGTTCGGGGGCTGGCTACACCTTC	CASSSGAGYTF
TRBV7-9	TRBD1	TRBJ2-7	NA	TGTGCCAGCAGCTTAGTACCCGGACAGGGGGCTTCCTACGAGCAGTACTTC	CASSLVPGQGASYEQYF
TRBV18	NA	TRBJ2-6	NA	TGTGCCAGCTCACCAACGGGGGCTGGGGCCAACGTCCTGACTTTC	CASSPTGAGANVLTF
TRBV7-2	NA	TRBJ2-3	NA	TGTGCCAGCAGCTTAGTACAGGGTGGAGATACGCAGTATTTT	CASSLVQGGDTQYF
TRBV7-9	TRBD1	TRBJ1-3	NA	TGTGCCAGCAGCTTCCCTAGGGACAGAATAGTCTCTGGAAACACCATATATTTT	CASSFPRDRIVSGNTIYF
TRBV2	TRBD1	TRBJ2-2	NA	TGTGCCAGCAGACAAGGGACAGGGGCGGGCACCGGGGAGCTGTTTTTT	CASRQGTGAGTGELFF
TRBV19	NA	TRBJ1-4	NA	TGTGCCACCCAGCAGACGGAGGAAAAACTGTTTTTT	CATQQTEEKLFF
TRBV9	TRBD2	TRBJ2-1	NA	TGTGCCAGCAGTGGAGCGGGAGGTCACCCCTACAATGAGCAGTTCTTC	CASSGAGGHPYNEQFF
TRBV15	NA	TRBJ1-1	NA	TGTGCCACCAGCAGAACTGGGGACACTGAAGCTTTCTTT	CATSRTGDTEAFF
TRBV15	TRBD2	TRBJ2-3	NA	TGTGCCACCAGCAGAGATGGGGTAGCGGGAGTTCCAGATACGCAGTATTTT	CATSRDGVAGVPDTQYF
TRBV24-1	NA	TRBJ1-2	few	TGTGCCACCAGTGACCCGACAGAGAACTATGGCTACACCTTC	CATSDPTENYGYTF
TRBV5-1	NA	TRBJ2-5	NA	TGCGCCAGCAGCTTCTCGGGGGAGACCCAACGAGAGACCCAGTACTTC	CASSFSGETQRETQYF
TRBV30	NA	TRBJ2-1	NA	TGTGCCTGGAGTGTACGACTAGTGGGCCACAATGAGCAGTTCTTC	CAWSVRLVGHNEQFF
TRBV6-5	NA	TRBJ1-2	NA	TGTGCCAGCAGTCCGAAACCCACGGGTGGCTACACCTTC	CASSPKPTGGYTF
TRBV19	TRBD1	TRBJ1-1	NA	TGTGCCAGTACGACAGGGGGCAGAGCTTTCTTT	CASTTGGRAFF
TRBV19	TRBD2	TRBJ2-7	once	TGTGCCAGTAGTATAGATCGAGCGGGAAGACCCTACGAGCAGTACTTC	CASSIDRAGRPYEQYF
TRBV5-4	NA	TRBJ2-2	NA	TGTGCCAGCAGTCCTCAGCTAGGAGGGACCGGGGAGCTGTTTTTT	CASSPQLGGTGELFF
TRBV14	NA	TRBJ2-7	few	TGTGCCAGCAGCCTCCAGGCAGGGTCAACCTACGAGCAGTACTTC	CASSLQAGSTYEQYF